This T cell receptor (beta chain) was profiled in a study of identical twins. Notes on the study in general: Out-of-frame sharing of TCR alpha in monozygotic twins was underestimated by models. Whereas memory repertoires showed no such difference, abundant cord blood beta clonotypes carried fewer insertions.

Template switching added a universal primer binding site, and final cDNA carried unique molecular identifiers. One entry per CDR3 protein, called by TCRdb with MiXCR from the 5' RACE reads. This table holds 450,000 to 500,000 distinct CDR3 sequences, roughly an eighth found once. V lost 4 bases and J lost 1, with 11 bases in between. The CDR3 consists of 15 residues. The germline V gene encodes CDR1 SGHRS and CDR2 YFSETQ. This clonotype has ten or more counts. Its specificity is not known. The sample was also linked to a second study, of yellow fever vaccine responses in identical twins.

The rearrangement uses TRBV5-1 and TRBJ2-2; D tentatively reads TRBD1 or TRBD2 (5 bases each). Sample: CD4+ T cells sorted from blood. The receptor comes from a woman aged 18-29 years in good health. The CDR3 DNA reads TGCGCCAGCAGCCTGGGACCGCGGAACACCGGGGAGCTGTTTTTT. Its translation is CASSLGPRNTGELFF.